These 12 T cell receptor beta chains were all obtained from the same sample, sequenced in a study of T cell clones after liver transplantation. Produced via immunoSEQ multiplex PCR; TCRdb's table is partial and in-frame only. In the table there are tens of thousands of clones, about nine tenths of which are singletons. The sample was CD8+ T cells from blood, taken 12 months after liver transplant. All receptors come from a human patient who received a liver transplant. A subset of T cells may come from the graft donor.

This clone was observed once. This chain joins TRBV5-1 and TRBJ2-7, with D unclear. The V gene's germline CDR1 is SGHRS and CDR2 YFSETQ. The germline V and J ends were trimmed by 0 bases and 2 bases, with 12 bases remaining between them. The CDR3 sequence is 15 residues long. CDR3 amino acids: CASSLAAVLPYEQYF. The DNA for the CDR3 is TGCGCCAGCAGCTTGGCCGCAGTCCTACCCTACGAGCAGTACTTC.

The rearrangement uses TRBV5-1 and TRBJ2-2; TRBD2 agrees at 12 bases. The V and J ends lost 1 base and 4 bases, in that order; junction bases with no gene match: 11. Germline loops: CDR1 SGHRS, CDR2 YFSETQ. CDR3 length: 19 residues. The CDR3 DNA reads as TGCGCCAGCAGCTTGAATCTAGCGGGAGGGCGCTTCGGCACCGGGGAGCTGTTTTTT. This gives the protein CASSLNLAGGRFGTGELFF.

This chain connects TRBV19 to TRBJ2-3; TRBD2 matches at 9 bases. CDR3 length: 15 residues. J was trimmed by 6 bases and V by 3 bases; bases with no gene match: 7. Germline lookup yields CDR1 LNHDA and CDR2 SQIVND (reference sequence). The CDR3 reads CASSMGGRVTDTQYF. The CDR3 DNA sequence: TGTGCCAGTAGTATGGGCGGGAGGGTCACTGATACGCAGTATTTT.

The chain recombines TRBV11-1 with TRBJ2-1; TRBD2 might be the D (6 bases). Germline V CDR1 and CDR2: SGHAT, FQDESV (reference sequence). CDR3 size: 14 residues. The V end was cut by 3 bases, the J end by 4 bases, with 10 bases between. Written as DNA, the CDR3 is TGTGCCAGCAGCTTGGGGGGAACTTACAATGAGCAGTTCTTC. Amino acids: CASSLGGTYNEQFF.

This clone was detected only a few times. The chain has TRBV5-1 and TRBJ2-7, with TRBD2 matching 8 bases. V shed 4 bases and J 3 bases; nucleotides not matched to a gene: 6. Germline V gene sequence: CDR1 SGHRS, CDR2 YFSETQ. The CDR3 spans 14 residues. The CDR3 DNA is TGCGCCAGCAGCCTTGCGGCGGGAGGCTACGAGCAGTACTTC. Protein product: CASSLAAGGYEQYF.

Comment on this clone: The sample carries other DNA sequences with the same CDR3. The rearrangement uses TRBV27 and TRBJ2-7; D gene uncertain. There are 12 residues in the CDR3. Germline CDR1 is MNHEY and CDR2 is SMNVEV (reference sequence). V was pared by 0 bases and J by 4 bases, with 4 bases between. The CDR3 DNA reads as TGTGCCAGCAGTTTATCCGGTTACGAGCAGTACTTC. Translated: CASSLSGYEQYF.

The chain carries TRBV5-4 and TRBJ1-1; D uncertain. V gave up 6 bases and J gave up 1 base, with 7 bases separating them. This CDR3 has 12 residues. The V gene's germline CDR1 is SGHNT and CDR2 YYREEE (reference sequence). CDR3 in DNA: TGTGCCAGCACCTCCCAGAACACTGAAGCTTTCTTT. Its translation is CASTSQNTEAFF.

The CDR3 region has the DNA TGTGCCAGCTTACCTCGTACCCCGACCTACAATGAGCAGTTCTTC. The encoded protein is CASLPRTPTYNEQFF. The chain employs TRBV27 and TRBJ2-1; D not resolved. Germline V gives CDR1 MNHEY, CDR2 SMNVEV (reference sequence). The ends were cut back, 8 bases at V and 2 bases at J, with 16 bases in the middle. The length of the CDR3 is 15 residues.

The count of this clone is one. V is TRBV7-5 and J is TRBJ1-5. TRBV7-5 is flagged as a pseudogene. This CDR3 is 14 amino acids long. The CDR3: CARSLGQEDQPQHF. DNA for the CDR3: TGTGCCAGAAGCTTAGGGCAGGAGGATCAGCCCCAGCATTTT.

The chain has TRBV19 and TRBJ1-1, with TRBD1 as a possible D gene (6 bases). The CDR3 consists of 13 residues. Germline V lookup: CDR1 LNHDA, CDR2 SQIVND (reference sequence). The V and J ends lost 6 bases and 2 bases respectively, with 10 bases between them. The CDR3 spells CASREQGNTEAFF. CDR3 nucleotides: TGTGCCAGTAGAGAACAGGGAAACACTGAAGCTTTCTTT.

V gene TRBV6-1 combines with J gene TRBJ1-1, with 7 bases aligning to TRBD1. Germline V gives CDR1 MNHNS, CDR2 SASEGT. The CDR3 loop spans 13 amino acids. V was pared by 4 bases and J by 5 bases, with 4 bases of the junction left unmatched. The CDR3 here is CASSASGGTEAFF. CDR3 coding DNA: TGTGCCAGCAGTGCGTCAGGGGGAACTGAAGCTTTCTTT.

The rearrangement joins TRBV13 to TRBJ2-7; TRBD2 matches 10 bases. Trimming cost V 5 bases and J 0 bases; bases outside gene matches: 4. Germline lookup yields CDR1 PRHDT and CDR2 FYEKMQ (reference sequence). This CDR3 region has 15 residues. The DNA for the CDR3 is TGTGCCAGCAGCCCGCCTAGCGGGAGCTCCTACGAGCAGTACTTC. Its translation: CASSPPSGSSYEQYF.